These 32 T cell receptor beta chains were all obtained from the same sample, sequenced in a study of blood T cell repertoires in COVID-19. The data were produced by immunoSEQ multiplex PCR, yet TCRdb's version contains in-frame clones alone and is incomplete. The data hold approximately 160,000 clones, with roughly nine tenths observed a single time. The specimen sequenced was peripheral blood. Receptors were obtained from a woman in her seventies with acute or convalescent COVID-19.

This chain uses TRBV25-1 with TRBJ2-3; 7 bases fit TRBD2. The J segment lost 2 bases and the V segment lost 2 bases, leaving 4 bases of the junction unmatched. CDR1 MGHDK and CDR2 SYGVNS come from the germline V gene. This CDR3 comprises 15 residues. This chain's CDR3 is CASSEQAGLTDTQYF. The CDR3 DNA reads TGTGCCAGCAGTGAACAAGCGGGGCTCACAGATACGCAGTATTTT.

The gene calls are TRBV5-1 and TRBJ2-1; TRBD1 matches 7 bases. The CDR3 sequence is 15 residues long. The germline V gene encodes CDR1 SGHRS and CDR2 YFSETQ. Trimming cost V 2 bases and J 5 bases; bases outside gene matches: 7. CDR3 region: CASSFQGQKNNEQFF. CDR3 nucleotide sequence: TGCGCCAGCAGCTTTCAGGGACAGAAAAACAATGAGCAGTTCTTC.

The chain couples TRBV27 to TRBJ1-1; D is unresolved. The CDR3 has 15 residues. Germline CDR1 MNHEY, CDR2 SMNVEV (reference sequence). V gave up 5 bases and J gave up 0 bases, with 13 bases separating them. The DNA of the CDR3 is TGTGCCAGCAGTGAAACAGTGACTATGAACACTGAAGCTTTCTTT. Its protein product is CASSETVTMNTEAFF.

This chain links TRBV5-1 with TRBJ2-3; 12 positions agree with TRBD2. CDR3 length: 16 residues. Germline V CDR1 and CDR2: SGHRS, YFSETQ. V lost 4 bases and J lost 2; bases outside the gene matches: 5. The CDR3 region is CASSNLAGGYTDTQYF. CDR3 sequence (DNA): TGCGCCAGCAGCAACCTAGCGGGAGGGTACACAGATACGCAGTATTTT.

The V gene is TRBV5-1, the J gene TRBJ1-1; 8 nucleotides match TRBD1. Germline CDR1 reads SGHRS; CDR2 reads YFSETQ. Trimming cost V 3 bases and J 2 bases; bases outside gene matches: 9. This CDR3 comprises 16 residues. CDR3 protein: CASSWGGTGGNTEAFF. In nucleotides, the CDR3 is TGCGCCAGCAGCTGGGGCGGGACAGGAGGTAACACTGAAGCTTTCTTT.

The sample holds a few counts of this clone. The V and J genes are TRBV20-1 and TRBJ1-1; 7 positions match TRBD1. Germline assignment: CDR1 DFQATT and CDR2 SNEGSKA (reference sequence). Trimming took 3 bases from V and 4 from J; bases not matched to a gene: 8. The length of the CDR3 is 14 residues. CDR3 protein: CSASFSGTVTEAFF. As DNA, the CDR3 is TGCAGTGCTAGTTTCTCGGGGACAGTCACTGAAGCTTTCTTT.

V usage is TRBV19 and J usage is TRBJ2-1; 9 nucleotides match TRBD2. Trimming at V came to 1 base and at J to 9 bases, leaving 4 bases not matched to a gene. The CDR3 sequence is 14 residues long. The germline V gene has CDR1 LNHDA and CDR2 SQIVND (reference sequence). The CDR3 DNA follows: TGTGCCAGTAGTATAGTAGCGGGAGATGGTGAGCAGTTCTTC. Amino acid sequence: CASSIVAGDGEQFF.

V is TRBV6-5 and J is TRBJ2-7; TRBD1 matches at 9 bases. Germline assignment: CDR1 MNHEY and CDR2 SVGAGI. Unmatched junction bases numbered 2, after V lost 0 bases and J lost 2 bases. The CDR3 has 15 amino acids. DNA for the CDR3: TGTGCCAGCAGTTACTCCGGACAGGGGACCTACGAGCAGTACTTC. This codes for CASSYSGQGTYEQYF.

This clone was detected only once. V gene TRBV18 combines with J gene TRBJ1-6, with D maybe TRBD1 (6 bases). Germline V lookup: CDR1 KGHSH, CDR2 LQKENI. CDR3 length: 13 amino acids. Between the trimmed V and J ends, which lost 7 bases and 6 bases, there was a span of 10 bases. The CDR3 region has the DNA TGTGCCAGCTTTACAGGGCTTAATTCACCCCTCCACTTT. Protein: CASFTGLNSPLHF.

V usage is TRBV12-3 or TRBV12-4 and J usage is TRBJ2-5, with a possible D match to TRBD1 (5 bases). Trimming pared 4 bases from V and 1 base from J, leaving 7 bases between. This CDR3 is 13 amino acids long. This CDR3 is CASSSQGQETQYF. The CDR3, as DNA: TGTGCCAGCAGTTCGCAGGGCCAAGAGACCCAGTACTTC.

The V gene is TRBV7-2, the J gene TRBJ2-2; possibly TRBD2 for D (6 bases). V lost 1 base to trimming and J lost 0 bases, with 15 bases between them. Germline V gene lookup returns CDR1 SGHTA and CDR2 FQGNSA. The CDR3 sequence is 18 residues long. CDR3 residues: CASSLGRLLASNTGELFF. The CDR3 bases are TGTGCCAGCAGCTTAGGTCGATTGCTAGCGTCGAACACCGGGGAGCTGTTTTTT.

There are a few counts of this clone. The chain is built from TRBV5-1 and TRBJ2-3, with 7 bases lining up with TRBD1. The CDR3 sequence is 14 residues long. Looked up from germline, CDR1 is SGHRS and CDR2 is YFSETQ. J gave up 0 bases and V 4 bases, and 2 bases lay outside the gene matches. As DNA, the CDR3 is TGCGCCAGCAGCAAGGGACAGAGCACAGATACGCAGTATTTT. This codes for CASSKGQSTDTQYF.

This clone turned up a few times. A junction end diverges from the germline sequence, so it may reflect a read error. The rearrangement links TRBV7-7 to TRBJ2-7; D is perhaps TRBD2 (5 bases). From germline, CDR1 is SSHAT and CDR2 FNYEAQ (reference sequence). The CDR3 length is 13 residues. CDR3 bases: TGTGCTAGCAGCCTAACTAGGGACTACGAGCAGTACTTC. Protein: CASSLTRDYEQYF. Looking up the rest from reference TRBV7-7 and TRBJ2-7 gives the full variable domain: GAGVSQSPRYKVTKRGQDVTLRCDPISSHATLYWYQQALGQGPEFLTYFNYEAQPDKSGLPSDRFSAERPEGSISTLTIQRTEQRDSAMYRCASSLTRDYEQYFGPGTRLTVT.

The genes are TRBV6-2 or TRBV6-3 and TRBJ2-5, with TRBD2 matching 10 bases. V shed 2 bases and J 2 bases; nucleotides not matched to a gene: 5. This CDR3 has 16 amino acids. From germline, CDR1 is MNHEY and CDR2 SVGEGT. The CDR3 DNA follows: TGTGCCAGCAGTTACCCTAGCGGGGGCAAACAAGAGACCCAGTACTTC. It encodes CASSYPSGGKQETQYF.

The chain joins TRBV3-1 (or the pseudogene TRBV3-2) to TRBJ1-6; 7 bases fit TRBD1. The CDR3 is made up of 14 amino acids. Germline V gene sequence: CDR1 LGHDT, CDR2 YNNKEL (reference sequence). V lost 3 bases, J lost 7 bases, and 3 bases stayed unmatched. Written as DNA, the CDR3 is TGTGCCAGCAGCCATGGGACAGAAAATTCACCCCTCCACTTT. It codes for CASSHGTENSPLHF.

V gene TRBV5-5 combines with J gene TRBJ1-3, with D uncertain. This CDR3 region has 15 residues. Germline V gives CDR1 SGHKS, CDR2 YYEKEE (reference sequence). With 4 bases removed from V and 3 bases from J, the gap between germline ends came to 14 bases. This CDR3 reads CASSPRPTGGNTIYF. The CDR3 DNA follows: TGTGCCAGCAGCCCTCGCCCGACGGGTGGAAACACCATATATTTT.

The genes are TRBV27 and TRBJ1-2; 8 bases agree with TRBD1. Per the germline V gene, CDR1 is MNHEY and CDR2 is SMNVEV (reference sequence). This CDR3 region has 12 residues. The ends lost 6 bases at V and 8 bases at J; junction bases unmatched: 5. CDR3 sequence (DNA): TGTGCCAGCAGCTCGACAGGGGAGGGCTACACCTTC. Encoded protein: CASSSTGEGYTF.

The chain joins TRBV6-5 to TRBJ1-5; TRBD1 agrees at 9 bases. V shed 8 bases, J shed 4 bases, and the junction held 6 bases outside the gene matches. This CDR3 is 14 amino acids long. The germline gives CDR1 MNHEY, CDR2 SVGAGI. The chain's CDR3 is CASLQGAENQPQHF. CDR3 sequence (DNA): TGTGCCAGCCTACAGGGGGCGGAAAATCAGCCCCAGCATTTT.

This rearrangement joins TRBV5-1 to TRBJ2-7, with TRBD1 identical over 10 bases. The germline gives CDR1 SGHRS, CDR2 YFSETQ. The CDR3 covers 15 residues. V gave up 4 bases and J gave up 5 bases; unmatched junction bases: 9. The CDR3 nucleotides are TGCGCCAGCAGCATAAACGGACAGGGGGGCCACGAGCAGTACTTC. Protein: CASSINGQGGHEQYF.

The V call is TRBV29-1, the J call TRBJ2-1; no clear D. The germline V gene encodes CDR1 SQVTM and CDR2 ANQGSEA. The CDR3 has 12 amino acids. V lost 2 bases and J lost 4, with 6 bases in between. CDR3 residues: CSVEPHYNEQFF. CDR3 sequence (DNA): TGCAGCGTTGAACCCCATTACAATGAGCAGTTCTTC.

The chain combines TRBV27 with TRBJ1-1, with TRBD1 as a possible D gene (6 bases). Germline V gene sequence: CDR1 MNHEY, CDR2 SMNVEV (reference sequence). CDR3 length: 14 amino acids. Trimming left V 2 bases short and J 0 bases short, with 7 bases between. CDR3: CASSLGQMNTEAFF. In DNA form, the CDR3 reads TGTGCCAGCAGTTTAGGACAGATGAACACTGAAGCTTTCTTT.

The CDR3 bases are TGCGCCAGCAGCCCACTGGGGGGTGGGCACGAGCAGTACTTC. This gives the protein CASSPLGGGHEQYF. The chain has TRBV5-1 and TRBJ2-7, with D possibly being TRBD2 (6 bases). The V gene's germline CDR1 is SGHRS and CDR2 YFSETQ. V lost 4 bases, J lost 5 bases, and 16 bases lay in between. The CDR3 length is 14 residues.

This chain links TRBV10-3 with TRBJ2-2; tentatively, D is TRBD2 (7 bases). Trimming took 2 bases from V and 5 from J, leaving 9 bases between them. Germline V lookup: CDR1 ENHRY, CDR2 SYGVKD. The CDR3 has 14 amino acids. CDR3 loop: CAISEGRGTGELFF. As DNA, the CDR3 is TGTGCCATCAGTGAGGGGAGGGGGACCGGGGAGCTGTTTTTT.

This sequence joins TRBV5-1 and TRBJ1-2, with unresolved D. V was cut by 7 bases and J by 1 base, with 14 bases left in between. The CDR3 is made up of 14 amino acids. CDR1 and CDR2 (germline): SGHRS, YFSETQ. In DNA, the CDR3 is TGCGCCAGCTCCTCAGGCGACCATAACTATGGCTACACCTTC. Amino acids: CASSSGDHNYGYTF.

The chain uses TRBV3-1 (or the pseudogene TRBV3-2) and TRBJ1-1; D unclear. V was cut by 1 base and J by 4 bases, with 10 bases left in between. Per germline, CDR1 LGHDT and CDR2 YNNKEL (reference sequence). The CDR3 length is 14 residues. The CDR3 loop is CASSQGHRTTEAFF. The CDR3 DNA sequence: TGTGCCAGCAGCCAAGGGCACCGAACCACTGAAGCTTTCTTT.

The rearrangement uses TRBV6-6 and TRBJ1-2, with D unresolved. Trimming removed 3 bases at V and 8 bases at J, with 16 bases between. CDR1 is MNHNY, CDR2 SVGAGI, per germline (reference sequence). This CDR3 contains 14 residues. For the CDR3, the DNA is TGTGCCAGCAGTTATGGTTCCGGGTATGAGGGCTACACCTTC. Residues: CASSYGSGYEGYTF.

This clone appeared a single time. V is TRBV23-1 and J is TRBJ2-7, with no clear D. TRBV23-1 is labeled an ORF, and its function is uncertain. Trimming shortened V by 4 bases and J by 0 bases, and 13 bases separated the two germline ends. The CDR3 is 15 amino acids. In DNA form, the CDR3 reads TGCGCCAGCAGTCTGATCTCCCGGTACTCCTACGAGCAGTACTTC. Its translation: CASSLISRYSYEQYF.

Concerning this clone: The sample has other DNA sequences that encode this CDR3 too. The V call is TRBV7-2, the J call TRBJ1-6, with TRBD1 identical over 7 bases. The V and J ends lost 5 bases and 7 bases, in that order; junction bases with no gene match: 5. From germline, CDR1 is SGHTA and CDR2 FQGNSA. This CDR3 is built from 14 residues. The chain's CDR3 is CASSQGQRNSPLHF. The CDR3 coding sequence is TGTGCCAGCAGCCAGGGACAGAGAAATTCACCCCTCCACTTT.

J is TRBJ2-7 and V is TRBV7-9; TRBD1 matches 12 bases. The germline V gene encodes CDR1 SEHNR and CDR2 FQNEAQ (reference sequence). The CDR3 consists of 14 residues. With V trimmed by 4 bases and J by 4 bases, 2 bases remained unmatched. CDR3 region: CASSSGQGAYEQYF. CDR3 nucleotides: TGTGCCAGCAGCTCGGGACAGGGGGCTTACGAGCAGTACTTC.

The CDR3 region is CASSPMWWQGSSGNTIYF. In DNA form, the CDR3 reads TGTGCCAGCAGCCCGATGTGGTGGCAGGGGAGCTCTGGAAACACCATATATTTT. V usage is TRBV28 and J usage is TRBJ1-3; D possibly corresponds to TRBD1 (6 bases). Per the germline V gene, CDR1 is MDHEN and CDR2 is SYDVKM. Trimming stripped 6 bases from V and 0 bases from J, with 21 bases between. The CDR3 is made up of 18 amino acids.

The V and J genes are TRBV4-3 and TRBJ1-3, with no clear D. V dropped 2 bases and J dropped 4 bases, with 12 bases sitting between them. The CDR3 extends over 15 amino acids. In germline, CDR1 is LGHNA, CDR2 YSLEER. The CDR3 DNA sequence: TGCGCCAGCAGCCAATCAAAGGGAGCGGGAAACACCATATATTTT. Its protein is CASSQSKGAGNTIYF.

The gene calls are TRBV4-2 and TRBJ2-7, with TRBD2 as a possible D gene (5 bases). Germline V gene data show CDR1 as LGHNA and CDR2 as YNFKEQ. V was clipped by 1 base and J by 3 bases, with 7 bases between them. The CDR3 extends over 13 amino acids. The CDR3 nucleotides read TGTGCCAGCAGCCAAGCCGCGGGCTACGAGCAGTACTTC. Protein product: CASSQAAGYEQYF.